A single sample gave rise to the 25 T cell receptor beta chains below, sequenced in a study of T-cell reconstitution after alpha-beta-depleted transplantation in children. Preparing the TCRbeta library involved the use of unique molecular identifiers. MiXCR was run by TCRdb on the PCR reads, yielding one entry per CDR3 protein. The sample holds around 110,000 distinct CDR3 sequences, 10% to 13% seen once. The sequencing used PBMCs, collected before TCRalphabeta/CD19-depleted stem cell transplant. The receptors derive from a boy aged 2 to 10 with acute lymphoblastic leukemia, due to receive a stem cell transplant.

In its sample, this clonotype was seen a few times. V is TRBV5-1 and J is TRBJ1-2; D is unresolved. V lost 5 bases to trimming and J lost 2 bases, with 13 bases between them. Germline loops: CDR1 SGHRS, CDR2 YFSETQ. The CDR3 is 14 amino acids. The CDR3 coding sequence is TGCGCCAGCAGTGCTGGCACAGCGAACTATGGCTACACCTTC. The encoded protein is CASSAGTANYGYTF.

The sample holds many counts of this clonotype. V gene TRBV5-5 combines with J gene TRBJ2-1; TRBD2 aligns across 14 bases. Germline V CDR1 and CDR2: SGHKS, YYEKEE (reference sequence). This CDR3 spans 16 amino acids. Unmatched junction bases numbered 8, after V lost 4 bases and J lost 8 bases. CDR3 loop: CASSPRSTSGRDEQFF. CDR3 DNA sequence: TGTGCCAGCAGCCCCCGCTCGACTAGCGGGAGGGATGAGCAGTTCTTC. Full variable domain (remainder filled in from reference TRBV5-5 and TRBJ2-1): DAGVTQSPTHLIKTRGQQVTLRCSPISGHKSVSWYQQVLGQGPQFIFQYYEKEERGRGNFPDRFSARQFPNYSSELNVNALLLGDSALYLCASSPRSTSGRDEQFFGPGTRLTVL.

In its sample, this clonotype was seen a few times. The germline gene is not matched at one end of the junction; a read error may be the cause. The chain is built from TRBV5-6 and TRBJ2-1, with 7 bases fitting TRBD1. Germline CDR1 and CDR2: SGHDT and YYEEEE. CDR3 length equals 12 residues. DNA for the CDR3: TGTGCCAGCAGCTTTCCGGGACAGTCGTCCCTCTTC. Protein product: CASSFPGQSSLF.

The rearrangement uses TRBV6-5 and TRBJ2-3, with a possible D match to TRBD2 (5 bases). The V and J ends lost 0 bases and 4 bases respectively, with 14 bases between them. The CDR3 runs to 16 residues. CDR1 is MNHEY, CDR2 SVGAGI, per germline. This CDR3 reads CASSYSWRPEADTQYF. CDR3 DNA sequence: TGTGCCAGCAGTTACTCATGGAGGCCCGAGGCAGATACGCAGTATTTT.

V is TRBV12-3 or TRBV12-4 and J is TRBJ1-5, with no clear D. The V end was cut by 3 bases, the J end by 3 bases, with 12 bases between. The CDR3 consists of 15 residues. CDR3 in amino acids: CASSLSRSSNQPQHF. The CDR3, as DNA: TGTGCCAGCAGTTTGAGTAGGTCCTCCAATCAGCCCCAGCATTTT.

This clonotype was recorded a few times. This rearrangement joins TRBV10-3 to TRBJ2-3; 8 bases align to TRBD2. Trimming at V came to 0 bases and at J to 3 bases, leaving 2 bases not matched to a gene. Germline lookup yields CDR1 ENHRY and CDR2 SYGVKD. This CDR3 is built from 15 residues. The CDR3 here is CAISESSSGTDTQYF. Here the CDR3 DNA reads TGTGCCATCAGTGAGTCGTCTAGCGGGACAGATACGCAGTATTTT.

There are a few counts of this clonotype. The CDR3, as DNA: TGCGCCAGCAGCCAGCGCGCTGGGACCCCCCGGTCGAATGAGCAGTTCTTC. It is translated as CASSQRAGTPRSNEQFF. The chain carries TRBV4-1 and TRBJ2-1; D possibly matches TRBD1 or TRBD2 (5 bases each). Trimming left V 3 bases short and J 7 bases short, with 22 bases between. The germline CDR1 and CDR2 sequences are MGHRA and YSYEKL. The CDR3 loop spans 17 amino acids.

This chain connects TRBV19 to TRBJ2-7, with D unclear. The length of the CDR3 is 15 residues. Germline V gene lookup returns CDR1 LNHDA and CDR2 SQIVND (reference sequence). V was pared by 5 bases and J by 0 bases, with 14 bases between. CDR3 protein: CASSPVAIRSYEQYF. DNA for the CDR3: TGTGCCAGTAGTCCGGTGGCAATACGCTCCTACGAGCAGTACTTC.

This clonotype was counted between two and nine times. A clone one base away is much larger, so this may be a read error. The rearrangement links TRBV11-2 to TRBJ2-7, with no clear D. V lost 5 bases and J 3 bases, leaving 5 bases between the germline ends. This CDR3 is 11 amino acids long. Germline CDR1 and CDR2: SGHAT and FQNNGV. In DNA form, the CDR3 reads TGTGCCAGCAGCAAACACTACGAGCAGTACTTC. Encoded protein: CASSKHYEQYF.

The gene calls are TRBV7-8 and TRBJ2-5, with unresolved D. V was cut by 5 bases and J by 5 bases, with 12 bases left in between. The CDR3 is 13 amino acids. Germline V lookup: CDR1 SGHVS, CDR2 FQNEAQ. The CDR3 nucleotides read TGTGCCAGCAGCCGTCCCGTCCCGGAGACCCAGTACTTC. Protein product: CASSRPVPETQYF.

V usage is TRBV28 and J usage is TRBJ2-5; a weak D match, TRBD1 (6 bases). CDR3 size: 16 residues. Trimming removed 8 bases from V and 5 bases from J, with 24 bases in between. Germline V CDR1 and CDR2: MDHEN, SYDVKM. Written as DNA, the CDR3 is TGTGCCAGCCATCAAGTAGGGGCAGGGGTCGGGGAGACCCAGTACTTC. Translation gives CASHQVGAGVGETQYF.

This clonotype was recorded many times. The genes are TRBV7-2 and TRBJ2-3, with D perhaps TRBD2 (6 bases). The V end was cut by 3 bases, the J end by 4 bases, with 11 bases between. The CDR3 is made up of 14 amino acids. Looked up from germline, CDR1 is SGHTA and CDR2 is FQGNSA. DNA of the CDR3: TGTGCCAGCAGCTTGGAGGGATGGGCAGATACGCAGTATTTT. Translated, it gives CASSLEGWADTQYF.

This clonotype was recorded a few times. This chain uses TRBV12-5 with TRBJ2-5; D is undetermined. The germline V and J ends were trimmed by 2 bases and 2 bases, with 12 bases remaining between them. The CDR3 is 15 residues long. Germline CDR1 reads LGHNT; CDR2 reads FRNRAP. CDR3 DNA sequence: TGTGCTAGTGGTTTGACCGGTTCGGCTCAAGAGACCCAGTACTTC. It translates to CASGLTGSAQETQYF.

Only a few counts were recorded for this clonotype. V usage is TRBV24-1 and J usage is TRBJ2-6; 7 positions agree with TRBD1. The CDR3 has 18 amino acids. With 1 base clipped from V and 4 bases from J, the junction kept 9 bases outside the gene matches. CDR1 and CDR2 (germline): KGHDR, SFDVKD. In DNA form, the CDR3 reads TGTGCCACCAGTGATTTCAACCGGACAGGCGCGGGGGCCAACGTCCTGACTTTC. This gives the protein CATSDFNRTGAGANVLTF.

With respect to this clonotype: A read error may explain this, as a much larger clone is one base away. This chain links TRBV7-3 with TRBJ2-3, with a tentative D call TRBD2 (6 bases). Germline CDR1 reads SGHTA; CDR2 reads FQGTGA. V was cut by 5 bases and J by 0 bases, with 21 bases left in between. The CDR3 totals 18 residues. The DNA for the CDR3 is TGTGCCAGCAGCGGGTACGGGGGAACTCCCTTAAGCACAGATACGCAGTATTTT. Translated, it gives CASSGYGGTPLSTDTQYF.

This clonotype was found many times. The V gene is TRBV5-1, the J gene TRBJ2-7; 9 bases map to TRBD1. The V segment lost 4 bases and the J segment 0 bases; nucleotides outside the gene matches: 8. CDR3 length equals 16 residues. Germline V gene lookup returns CDR1 SGHRS and CDR2 YFSETQ. Written as DNA, the CDR3 is TGCGCCAGCAGCCCGAGGACAGGGGACAGCTCCTACGAGCAGTACTTC. Protein sequence: CASSPRTGDSSYEQYF.

This chain uses TRBV29-1 with TRBJ2-1, with D hard to call. There are 11 residues in the CDR3. V gave up 4 bases and J gave up 6 bases, with 7 bases separating them. Germline V CDR1 and CDR2: SQVTM, ANQGSEA. CDR3 nucleotide sequence: TGCAGCGTTGGCGACTCCAATGAGCAGTTCTTC. This codes for CSVGDSNEQFF.

The V and J genes are TRBV7-6 and TRBJ1-3, with D possibly matching TRBD1 (5 bases). The CDR3 has 15 amino acids. Germline V gene sequence: CDR1 SGHVS, CDR2 FNYEAQ. V was pared by 0 bases and J by 0 bases, with 6 bases between. The CDR3 sequence is CASSLAQGSGNTIYF. The CDR3 DNA sequence: TGTGCCAGCAGCTTAGCGCAGGGCTCTGGAAACACCATATATTTT.

In its sample, this clonotype was seen a few times. The rearrangement joins TRBV2 to TRBJ1-2, with a tentative D call TRBD1 (5 bases). The CDR3 length is 16 residues. Germline V gene lookup returns CDR1 SNHLY and CDR2 FYNNEI. Between the trimmed V and J ends, which lost 8 bases and 4 bases, there was a span of 23 bases. The CDR3 DNA reads as TGTGCCAGCCGACAAAGGAACCAGGGTACGGGCTATGGCTACACCTTC. It translates to CASRQRNQGTGYGYTF.

In this sample, this clonotype turned up many times. This sequence joins TRBV6-1 and TRBJ2-3; TRBD2 agrees at 7 bases. With 6 bases clipped from V and 2 bases from J, the junction kept 5 bases outside the gene matches. The CDR3 extends over 14 amino acids. Looked up from germline, CDR1 is MNHNS and CDR2 is SASEGT. This CDR3 reads CASRMRDYTDTQYF. The CDR3 coding sequence is TGTGCCAGCAGGATGAGGGACTACACAGATACGCAGTATTTT.

This clonotype appeared a few times. The chain has TRBV14 and TRBJ2-1; 9 bases agree with TRBD1. V trimming: 3 bases; J trimming: 10 bases; junction bases outside the gene matches: 7. The V gene's germline CDR1 is SGHDN and CDR2 FVKESK. This CDR3 is 14 amino acids long. This chain's CDR3 is CASSQIQGAGEQFF. CDR3 in DNA: TGTGCCAGCAGCCAGATACAGGGGGCTGGGGAGCAGTTCTTC.

The rearrangement uses TRBV5-1 and TRBJ2-5; 7 bases agree with TRBD1. Germline V gives CDR1 SGHRS, CDR2 YFSETQ. This CDR3 is built from 15 residues. Trimming removed 4 bases from V and 2 bases from J; junction bases left unmatched: 8. CDR3 in DNA: TGCGCCAGCAGCAAGAACCCGGGACAGCAAGAGACCCAGTACTTC. Its translation is CASSKNPGQQETQYF.

The chain has TRBV20-1 and TRBJ2-1; D gene uncertain. The CDR3 contains 16 residues. Trimming pared 3 bases from V and 3 bases from J, leaving 18 bases between. Germline V gene data show CDR1 as DFQATT and CDR2 as SNEGSKA (reference sequence). The CDR3 loop is CSARGYVAYDYNEQFF. The CDR3 DNA reads as TGCAGTGCTAGGGGGTACGTAGCCTACGACTACAATGAGCAGTTCTTC.

This clonotype was counted ten times or more. The chain joins TRBV11-2 to TRBJ2-7; 13 bases agree with TRBD2. This CDR3 is 19 amino acids long. Per germline, CDR1 SGHAT and CDR2 FQNNGV. Trimming removed 2 bases from V and 1 base from J; junction bases left unmatched: 11. CDR3 bases: TGTGCCAGCAGCTTAATCTTCGGACTAGCGGGAGTAGCGTCCTACGAGCAGTACTTC. This translates into CASSLIFGLAGVASYEQYF.

This chain joins TRBV2 and TRBJ2-2, with TRBD1 identical over 11 bases. J lost 3 bases, V lost 8 bases, and 5 bases had no gene match. Germline V gene sequence: CDR1 SNHLY, CDR2 FYNNEI. The length of the CDR3 is 15 residues. The CDR3 protein is CASGEGQGDTGELFF. CDR3 DNA sequence: TGTGCCAGCGGCGAGGGACAGGGGGACACCGGGGAGCTGTTTTTT.